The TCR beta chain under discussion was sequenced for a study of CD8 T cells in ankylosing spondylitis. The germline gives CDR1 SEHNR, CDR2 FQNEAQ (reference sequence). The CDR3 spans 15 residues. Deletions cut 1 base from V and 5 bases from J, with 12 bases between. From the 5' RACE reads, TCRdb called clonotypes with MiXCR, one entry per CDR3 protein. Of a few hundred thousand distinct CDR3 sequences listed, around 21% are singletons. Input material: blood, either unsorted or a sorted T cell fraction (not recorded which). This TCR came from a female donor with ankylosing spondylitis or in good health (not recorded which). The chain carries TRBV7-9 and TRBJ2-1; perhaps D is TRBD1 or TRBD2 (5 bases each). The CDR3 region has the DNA TGTGCCAGCAGCTTAGGGGACCCAACTCACAATGAGCAGTTCTTC. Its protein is CASSLGDPTHNEQFF.